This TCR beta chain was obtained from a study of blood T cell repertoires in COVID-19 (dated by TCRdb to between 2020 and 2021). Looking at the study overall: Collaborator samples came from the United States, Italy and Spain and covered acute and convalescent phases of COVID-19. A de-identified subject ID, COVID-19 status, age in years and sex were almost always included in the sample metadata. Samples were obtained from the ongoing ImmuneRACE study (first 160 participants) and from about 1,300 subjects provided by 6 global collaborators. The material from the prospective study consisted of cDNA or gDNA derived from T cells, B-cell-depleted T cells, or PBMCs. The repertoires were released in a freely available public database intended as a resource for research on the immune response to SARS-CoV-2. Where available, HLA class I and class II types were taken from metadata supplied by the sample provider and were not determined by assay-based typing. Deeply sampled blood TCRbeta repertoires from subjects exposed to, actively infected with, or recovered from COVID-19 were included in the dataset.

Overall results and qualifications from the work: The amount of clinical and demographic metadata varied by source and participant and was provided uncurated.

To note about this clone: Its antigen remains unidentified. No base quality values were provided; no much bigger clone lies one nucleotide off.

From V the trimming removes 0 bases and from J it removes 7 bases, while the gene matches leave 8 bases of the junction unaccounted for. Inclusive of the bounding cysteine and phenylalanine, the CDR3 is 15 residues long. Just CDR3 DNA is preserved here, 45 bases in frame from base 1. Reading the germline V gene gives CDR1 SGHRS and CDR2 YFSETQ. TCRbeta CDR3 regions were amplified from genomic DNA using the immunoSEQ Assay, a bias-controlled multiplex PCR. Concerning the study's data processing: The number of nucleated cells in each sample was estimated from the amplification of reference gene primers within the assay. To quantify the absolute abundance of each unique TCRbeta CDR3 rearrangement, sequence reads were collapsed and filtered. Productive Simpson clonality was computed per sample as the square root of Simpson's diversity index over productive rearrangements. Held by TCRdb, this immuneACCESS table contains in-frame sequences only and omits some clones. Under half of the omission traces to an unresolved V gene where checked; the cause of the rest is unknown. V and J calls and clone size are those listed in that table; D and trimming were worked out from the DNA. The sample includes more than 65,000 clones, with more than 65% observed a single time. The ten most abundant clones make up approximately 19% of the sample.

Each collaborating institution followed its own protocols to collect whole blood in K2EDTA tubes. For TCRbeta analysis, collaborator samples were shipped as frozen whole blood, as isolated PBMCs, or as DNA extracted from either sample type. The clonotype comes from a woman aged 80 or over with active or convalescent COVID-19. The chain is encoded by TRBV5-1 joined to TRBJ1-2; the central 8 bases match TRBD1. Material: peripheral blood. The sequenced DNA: TGCGCCAGCAGCTTGGCCAGGCAGGGGGCAGGTGGCTACACCTTC. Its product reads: CASSLARQGAGGYTF.